This is a list of T cell receptor beta chains from one sample in a study of blood T cell repertoires in COVID-19. The method was immunoSEQ multiplex PCR; TCRdb's version includes in-frame clones alone and lacks a portion of them. The sample has under 250,000 clones; about 91% are singletons. Sequencing used peripheral blood. The receptors were gathered from an elderly man with acute or convalescent COVID-19. The CDR3 runs from the conserved cysteine through the conserved F or W. The D gene is left open where the match is weak. Clone size is given for some rows only: seen once, a few or many times, or a class if the clone is expanded.

V gene,D gene,clone size,J gene,CDR3 protein,CDR3 DNA
TRBV3-1/TRBV3-2,TRBD2,-,TRBJ2-7,CASTGTSGAYEQYF,TGTGCCAGCACCGGGACTAGCGGAGCCTACGAGCAGTACTTC
TRBV15,TRBD2,-,TRBJ2-1,CATSARGGGSYNEQFF,TGTGCCACCAGCGCCCGGGGCGGGGGATCCTACAATGAGCAGTTCTTC
TRBV7-2,TRBD2,-,TRBJ2-7,CASSPNWASGGATEQYF,TGTGCCAGCAGCCCAAATTGGGCTAGCGGGGGGGCCACCGAGCAGTACTTC
TRBV19,TRBD1,-,TRBJ1-5,CASSIGEQGWPQHF,TGTGCCAGTAGTATAGGTGAACAGGGGTGGCCCCAGCATTTT
TRBV18,TRBD1,-,TRBJ1-1,CASSPGVGGAGTEAFF,TGTGCCAGCTCACCAGGGGTAGGGGGCGCGGGCACTGAAGCTTTCTTT
TRBV14,-,once,TRBJ2-5,CASSPLMGARQETQYF,TGTGCCAGCAGCCCACTAATGGGGGCCAGGCAAGAGACCCAGTACTTC
TRBV19,-,-,TRBJ1-3,CASGDIPGNTIYF,TGTGCCAGCGGGGACATCCCCGGAAACACCATATATTTT
TRBV5-4,-,-,TRBJ2-1,CASSLANRGNEQFF,TGTGCCAGCAGCTTGGCCAACCGGGGGAACGAGCAGTTCTTC
TRBV27,-,-,TRBJ2-7,CASTISTATYEQYF,TGTGCCAGCACCATATCGACAGCAACCTACGAGCAGTACTTC
TRBV18,TRBD2,-,TRBJ2-1,CASQQPGQWPLLAGRDEQFF,TGTGCCAGTCAACAACCGGGACAGTGGCCCTTACTAGCGGGGAGGGATGAGCAGTTCTTC
TRBV5-1,-,-,TRBJ1-4,CASSLGGTEGEKLFF,TGCGCCAGCAGCTTGGGTGGGACTGAGGGTGAAAAACTGTTTTTT
TRBV9,-,-,TRBJ1-3,CASSPQSGSGNTIYF,TGTGCCAGCAGCCCCCAAAGCGGCTCTGGAAACACCATATATTTT
TRBV25-1,TRBD1,-,TRBJ2-7,CASSPPQTGMGEQYF,TGTGCCAGCAGCCCCCCCCAGACAGGGATGGGCGAGCAGTACTTC
TRBV19,-,-,TRBJ2-2,CATPRMGQLNTGELFF,TGTGCCACCCCCAGGATGGGTCAGCTAAACACCGGGGAGCTGTTTTTT
TRBV25-1,TRBD2,-,TRBJ2-1,CASRPGLAGVNEQFF,TGTGCCAGCAGGCCGGGACTAGCGGGAGTAAATGAGCAGTTCTTC
TRBV4-2,TRBD2,-,TRBJ2-5,CASSPAGGGKETQYF,TGTGCCAGCAGCCCCGCGGGGGGCGGCAAAGAGACCCAGTACTTC
TRBV5-6,TRBD2,-,TRBJ2-4,CASSAGLAVDIQYF,TGTGCCAGCAGCGCAGGACTAGCGGTTGACATTCAGTACTTC
TRBV11-2,-,-,TRBJ1-2,CASSFSGYGYTF,TGTGCCAGCAGCTTTTCGGGCTATGGCTACACCTTC
TRBV6-6,TRBD1,-,TRBJ2-5,CASRALGGGETQYF,TGTGCCAGCAGGGCTCTAGGGGGCGGTGAGACCCAGTACTTC
TRBV18,TRBD2,-,TRBJ2-1,CASSPPTGRAYNEQFF,TGTGCCAGCTCACCACCGACCGGGAGGGCGTACAATGAGCAGTTCTTC
TRBV11-2,-,-,TRBJ2-1,CASSLVGGGRANEQFF,TGTGCCAGCAGCTTAGTTGGGGGCGGCAGGGCAAATGAGCAGTTCTTC
TRBV5-1,TRBD1,-,TRBJ2-1,CASSLAQGYNEQFF,TGCGCCAGCAGCTTGGCACAGGGGTACAATGAGCAGTTCTTC
TRBV4-3,TRBD2,-,TRBJ2-1,CASSQTITSGSGRGNEQFF,TGCGCCAGCAGCCAAACCATTACTAGCGGGAGCGGTCGCGGGAATGAGCAGTTCTTC
TRBV11-2,-,-,TRBJ1-2,CASSFYRRQPVGYTF,TGTGCCAGCAGCTTTTATCGGCGACAGCCTGTGGGCTACACCTTC
TRBV4-3,TRBD2,-,TRBJ2-2,CASSQHYGTSGTTGELFF,TGCGCCAGCAGCCAACACTATGGGACTAGCGGGACCACCGGGGAGCTGTTTTTT
TRBV24-1,TRBD1,-,TRBJ1-2,CATSYRGNGYTF,TGTGCCACCAGTTACAGGGGGAATGGCTACACCTTC
TRBV6-1,TRBD1,once,TRBJ1-6,CASREGTGYSPLHF,TGTGCCAGCAGAGAAGGGACAGGGTATTCACCCCTCCACTTT
TRBV9,-,-,TRBJ2-2,CASSVVSRDGELFF,TGTGCCAGCAGCGTAGTCTCCAGGGACGGGGAGCTGTTTTTT
TRBV28,TRBD2,-,TRBJ2-3,CASSLFRGRTQYF,TGTGCCAGCAGTTTATTTCGCGGGAGAACGCAGTATTTT
TRBV6-1,-,-,TRBJ2-7,CASSEAIRLSAWKVEQYF,TGTGCCAGCAGTGAAGCCATCAGACTCTCCGCTTGGAAGGTCGAGCAGTACTTC
TRBV6-6,TRBD2,-,TRBJ2-7,CASSYGAGGHYEQYF,TGTGCCAGCAGTTACGGAGCGGGGGGGCACTACGAGCAGTACTTC
TRBV19,-,-,TRBJ2-7,CASSILRSHEQYF,TGTGCCAGTAGTATTCTCAGATCGCACGAGCAGTACTTC
TRBV19,TRBD1,-,TRBJ1-2,CASSTRQGRGYGYTF,TGTGCCAGTAGTACCCGACAGGGACGGGGATATGGCTACACCTTC
TRBV9,TRBD1,many,TRBJ2-2,CASSGAGGMNTGELFF,TGTGCCAGCAGCGGTGCAGGGGGCATGAACACCGGGGAGCTGTTTTTT
TRBV7-2,-,-,TRBJ2-2,CASSLSRDSNTGELFF,TGTGCCAGCAGCTTATCGCGGGACAGCAACACCGGGGAGCTGTTTTTT
TRBV29-1,-,-,TRBJ1-5,CSVRSGNQPQHF,TGCAGCGTCAGGTCGGGAAATCAGCCCCAGCATTTT
TRBV14,-,-,TRBJ2-7,CASSQAIYEQYF,TGTGCCAGCAGCCAAGCCATCTACGAGCAGTACTTC
TRBV7-3,-,-,TRBJ2-1,CASSLHTSYNEQFF,TGTGCCAGCAGCTTACACACCTCCTACAATGAGCAGTTCTTC
TRBV2,TRBD1,once,TRBJ1-2,CASNRQGSPYGYTF,TGTGCCAGCAACAGACAGGGATCCCCCTATGGCTACACCTTC
TRBV21-1,-,-,TRBJ1-1,CASSKGEGNTEAFF,TGTGCCAGCTCCAAAGGGGAGGGGAACACTGAAGCTTTCTTT
TRBV7-2,-,-,TRBJ1-2,CASTQTGIYEGYTF,TGTGCCAGCACCCAGACGGGAATCTATGAAGGCTACACCTTC
TRBV11-3,TRBD2,once,TRBJ2-5,CASSIAGVETQYF,TGTGCCAGCAGCATCGCGGGAGTAGAGACCCAGTACTTC
TRBV12-5,-,-,TRBJ2-1,CASGGQLKNEQFF,TGTGCTAGTGGGGGACAATTAAAGAATGAGCAGTTCTTC
TRBV6-1,-,-,TRBJ1-5,CASSSRVGSNQPQHF,TGTGCCAGCAGTTCCAGGGTGGGGAGCAATCAGCCCCAGCATTTT
TRBV5-1,-,-,TRBJ2-5,CASSLEAGLETQYF,TGCGCCAGCAGCTTGGAGGCAGGGCTGGAGACCCAGTACTTC
TRBV7-2,TRBD2,-,TRBJ2-5,CASSFNGGYGETQYF,TGTGCCAGCAGCTTTAACGGGGGGTATGGAGAGACCCAGTACTTC
TRBV6-4,-,-,TRBJ1-2,CASSEAGGENGYTF,TGTGCCAGCAGTGAGGCCGGAGGGGAGAACGGCTACACCTTC
TRBV7-8,-,-,TRBJ2-7,CASSLSYPEQYF,TGTGCCAGCAGCTTATCGTATCCCGAGCAGTACTTC
TRBV6-5,TRBD2,once,TRBJ2-2,CASTSGRATGELFF,TGTGCCAGCACCAGCGGGAGGGCCACCGGGGAGCTGTTTTTT
TRBV7-9,-,-,TRBJ2-1,CASSLVPNEQFF,TGTGCCAGCAGCTTAGTCCCGAATGAGCAGTTCTTC
TRBV9,TRBD1,once,TRBJ2-5,CASSALVTGGETQYF,TGTGCCAGCAGCGCTCTTGTCACAGGGGGGGAGACCCAGTACTTC
TRBV28,-,-,TRBJ2-7,CASSPQTAYEQYF,TGTGCCAGCAGTCCCCAGACAGCCTACGAGCAGTACTTC
TRBV13,-,-,TRBJ2-6,CASSPASGANVLTF,TGTGCCAGCAGCCCAGCGTCTGGGGCCAACGTCCTGACTTTC